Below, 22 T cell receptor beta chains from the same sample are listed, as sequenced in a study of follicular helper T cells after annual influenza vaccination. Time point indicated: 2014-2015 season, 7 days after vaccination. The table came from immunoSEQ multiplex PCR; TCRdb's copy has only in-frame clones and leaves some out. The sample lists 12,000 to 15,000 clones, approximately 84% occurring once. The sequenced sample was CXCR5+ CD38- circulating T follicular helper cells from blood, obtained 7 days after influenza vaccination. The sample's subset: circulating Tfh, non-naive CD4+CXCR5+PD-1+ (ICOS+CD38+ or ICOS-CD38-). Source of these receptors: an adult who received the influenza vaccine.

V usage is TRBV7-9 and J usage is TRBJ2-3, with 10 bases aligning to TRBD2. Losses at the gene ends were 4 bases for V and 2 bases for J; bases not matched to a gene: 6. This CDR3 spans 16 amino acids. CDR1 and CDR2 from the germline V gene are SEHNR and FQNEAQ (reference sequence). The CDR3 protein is CASSSLAGGFTDTQYF. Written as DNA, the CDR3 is TGTGCCAGCAGCTCGTTAGCGGGGGGCTTCACAGATACGCAGTATTTT. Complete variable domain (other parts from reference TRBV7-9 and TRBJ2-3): DTGVSQNPRHKITKRGQNVTFRCDPISEHNRLYWYRQTLGQGPEFLTYFQNEAQLEKSRLLSDRFSAERPKGSFSTLEIQRTEQGDSAMYLCASSSLAGGFTDTQYFGPGTRLTVL.

The CDR3 sequence is CASSTLYEQYF. CDR3 nucleotide sequence: TGTGCCAGCAGTACTCTCTACGAGCAGTACTTC. The genes are TRBV2 and TRBJ2-7; the D is unclear. The V end lost 5 bases, the J end lost 3 bases, and 5 bases lay between the germline ends. The CDR3 consists of 11 residues. CDR1 is SNHLY, CDR2 FYNNEI, per germline.

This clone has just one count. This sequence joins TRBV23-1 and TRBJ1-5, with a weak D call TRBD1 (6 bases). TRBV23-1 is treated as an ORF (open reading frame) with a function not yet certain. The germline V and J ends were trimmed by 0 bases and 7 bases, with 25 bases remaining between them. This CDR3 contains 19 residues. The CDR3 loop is CASSQSSWTVGVQEQPQHF. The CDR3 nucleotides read TGCGCCAGCAGTCAATCGAGTTGGACAGTTGGGGTACAAGAGCAGCCCCAGCATTTT.

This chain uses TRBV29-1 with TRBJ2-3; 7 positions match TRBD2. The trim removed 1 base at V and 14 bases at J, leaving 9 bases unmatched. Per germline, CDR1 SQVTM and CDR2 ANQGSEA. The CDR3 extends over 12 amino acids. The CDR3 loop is CSVEGGRALRYF. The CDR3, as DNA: TGCAGCGTTGAAGGAGGGAGGGCTCTTCGGTATTTT.

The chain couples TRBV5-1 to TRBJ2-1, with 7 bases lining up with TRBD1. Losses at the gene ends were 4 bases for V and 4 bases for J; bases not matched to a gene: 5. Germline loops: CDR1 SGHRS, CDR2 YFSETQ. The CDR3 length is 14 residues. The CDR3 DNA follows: TGCGCCAGCAGCCTCGGGACAGAATACAATGAGCAGTTCTTC. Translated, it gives CASSLGTEYNEQFF.

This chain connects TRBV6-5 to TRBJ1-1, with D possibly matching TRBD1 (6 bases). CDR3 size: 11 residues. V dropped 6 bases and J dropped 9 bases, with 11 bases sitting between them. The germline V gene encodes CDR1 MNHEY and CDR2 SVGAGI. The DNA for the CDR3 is TGTGCCAGCAGACGACAGGAAAAAGCTTTCTTT. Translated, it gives CASRRQEKAFF.

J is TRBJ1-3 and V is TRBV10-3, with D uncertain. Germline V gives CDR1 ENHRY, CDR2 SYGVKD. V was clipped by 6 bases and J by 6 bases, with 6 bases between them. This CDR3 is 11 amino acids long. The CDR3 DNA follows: TGTGCCATCAGCCGGGAAAACACCATATATTTT. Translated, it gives CAISRENTIYF.

The CDR3 nucleotides read TGCAGCGCCCGACGGGGACAGAGTAACTATGGCTACACCTTC. Amino acid sequence: CSARRGQSNYGYTF. This chain uses TRBV29-1 with TRBJ1-2; TRBD1 matches at 7 bases. V lost 7 bases and J lost 1; bases outside the gene matches: 9. The germline V gene has CDR1 SQVTM and CDR2 ANQGSEA. The CDR3 loop spans 14 amino acids.

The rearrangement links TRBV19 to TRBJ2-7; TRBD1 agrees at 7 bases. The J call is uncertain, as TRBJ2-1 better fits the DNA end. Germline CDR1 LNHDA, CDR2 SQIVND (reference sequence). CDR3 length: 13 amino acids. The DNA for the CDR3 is TGTGCCAGTAGTATCCCCCCGACAGGGCCCCAGTTCTTC. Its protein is CASSIPPTGPQFF.

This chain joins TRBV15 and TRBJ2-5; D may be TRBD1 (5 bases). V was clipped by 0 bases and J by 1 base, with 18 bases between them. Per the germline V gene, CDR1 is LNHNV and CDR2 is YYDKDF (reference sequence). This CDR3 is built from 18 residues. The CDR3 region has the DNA TGTGCCACCAGCAGAGAAATCAGCCGATGGGGCACCCAAGAGACCCAGTACTTC. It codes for CATSREISRWGTQETQYF. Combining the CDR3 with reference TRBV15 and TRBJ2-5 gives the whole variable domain DAMVIQNPRYQVTQFGKPVTLSCSQTLNHNVMYWYQQKSSQAPKLLFHYYDKDFNNEADTPDNFQSRRPNTSFCFLDIRSPGLGDTAMYLCATSREISRWGTQETQYFGPGTRLLVL.

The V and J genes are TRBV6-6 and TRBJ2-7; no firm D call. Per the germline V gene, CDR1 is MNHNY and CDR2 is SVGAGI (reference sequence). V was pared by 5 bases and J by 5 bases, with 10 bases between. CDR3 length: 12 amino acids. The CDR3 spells CASSPSDNEQYF. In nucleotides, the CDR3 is TGTGCCAGCAGTCCCTCAGACAACGAGCAGTACTTC.

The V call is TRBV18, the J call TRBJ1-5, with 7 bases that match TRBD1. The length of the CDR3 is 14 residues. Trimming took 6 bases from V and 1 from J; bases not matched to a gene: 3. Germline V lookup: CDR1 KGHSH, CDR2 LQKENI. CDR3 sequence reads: CASSSGGSNQPQHF. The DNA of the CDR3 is TGTGCCAGCTCTTCAGGGGGGAGCAATCAGCCCCAGCATTTT.

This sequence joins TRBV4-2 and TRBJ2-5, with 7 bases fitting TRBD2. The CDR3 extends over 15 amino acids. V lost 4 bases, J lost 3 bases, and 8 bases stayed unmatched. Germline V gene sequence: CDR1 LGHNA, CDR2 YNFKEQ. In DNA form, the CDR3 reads TGTGCCAGCAGCCTCCAAGTGGGGGGGGAAGAGACCCAGTACTTC. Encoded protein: CASSLQVGGEETQYF.

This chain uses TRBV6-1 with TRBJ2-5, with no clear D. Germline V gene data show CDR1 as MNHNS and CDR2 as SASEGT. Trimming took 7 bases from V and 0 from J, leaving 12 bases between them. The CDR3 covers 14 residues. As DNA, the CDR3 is TGTGCCAGCACCTCATACGGGTACCAAGAGACCCAGTACTTC. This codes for CASTSYGYQETQYF.

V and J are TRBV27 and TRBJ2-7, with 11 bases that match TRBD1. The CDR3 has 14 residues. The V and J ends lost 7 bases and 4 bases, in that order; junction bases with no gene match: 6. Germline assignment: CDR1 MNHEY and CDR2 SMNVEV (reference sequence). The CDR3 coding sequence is TGTGCCAGCACCCGGACAGGGGGCTTGTACGAGCAGTACTTC. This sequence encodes CASTRTGGLYEQYF.

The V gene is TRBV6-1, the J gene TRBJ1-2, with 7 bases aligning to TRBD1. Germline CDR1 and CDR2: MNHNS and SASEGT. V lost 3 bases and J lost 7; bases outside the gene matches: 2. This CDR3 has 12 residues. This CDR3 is CASSEDRSGYTF. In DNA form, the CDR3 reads TGTGCCAGCAGTGAGGACAGGAGTGGCTACACCTTC.

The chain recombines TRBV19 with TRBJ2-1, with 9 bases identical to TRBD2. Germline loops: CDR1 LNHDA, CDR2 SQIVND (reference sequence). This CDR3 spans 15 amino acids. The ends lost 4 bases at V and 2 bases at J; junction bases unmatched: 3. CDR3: CASSRAGGAYNEQFF. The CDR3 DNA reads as TGTGCCAGTAGTAGGGCGGGGGGGGCCTACAATGAGCAGTTCTTC.

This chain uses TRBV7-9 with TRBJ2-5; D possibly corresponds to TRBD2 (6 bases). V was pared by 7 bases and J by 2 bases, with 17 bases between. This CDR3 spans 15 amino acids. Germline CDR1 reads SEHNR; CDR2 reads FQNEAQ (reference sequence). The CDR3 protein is CASTPGRGVQETQYF. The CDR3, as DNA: TGTGCCAGCACCCCGGGGCGCGGGGTACAAGAGACCCAGTACTTC.

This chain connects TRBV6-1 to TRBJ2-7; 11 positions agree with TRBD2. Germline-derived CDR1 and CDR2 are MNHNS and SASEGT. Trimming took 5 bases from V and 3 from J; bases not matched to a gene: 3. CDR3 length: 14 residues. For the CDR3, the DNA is TGTGCCAGCAGTCCTAGCGGGGGGCTCTACGAGCAGTACTTC. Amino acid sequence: CASSPSGGLYEQYF.

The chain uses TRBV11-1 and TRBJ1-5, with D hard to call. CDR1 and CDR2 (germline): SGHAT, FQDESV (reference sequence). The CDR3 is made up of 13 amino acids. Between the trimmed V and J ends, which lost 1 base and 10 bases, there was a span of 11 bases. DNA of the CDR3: TGTGCCAGCAGCTTAGAGTCAACGGGACCCCAGCATTTT. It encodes CASSLESTGPQHF.

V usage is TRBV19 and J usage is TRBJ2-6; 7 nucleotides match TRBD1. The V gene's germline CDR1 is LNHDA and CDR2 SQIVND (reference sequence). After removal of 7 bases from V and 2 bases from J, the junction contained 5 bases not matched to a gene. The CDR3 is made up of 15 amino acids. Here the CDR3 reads CASTLRGTGANVLTF. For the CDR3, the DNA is TGTGCCAGTACCCTCAGGGGGACTGGGGCCAACGTCCTGACTTTC. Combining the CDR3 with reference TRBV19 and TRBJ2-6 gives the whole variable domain DGGITQSPKYLFRKEGQNVTLSCEQNLNHDAMYWYRQDPGQGLRLIYYSQIVNDFQKGDIAEGYSVSREKKESFPLTVTSAQKNPTAFYLCASTLRGTGANVLTFGAGSRLTVL.

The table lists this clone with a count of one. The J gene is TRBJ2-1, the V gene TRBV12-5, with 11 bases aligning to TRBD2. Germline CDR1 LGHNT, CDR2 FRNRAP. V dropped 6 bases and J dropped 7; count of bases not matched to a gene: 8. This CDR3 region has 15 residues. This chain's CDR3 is CASGRTSGRWNEQFF. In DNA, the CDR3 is TGTGCTAGTGGCCGCACTAGCGGGAGATGGAATGAGCAGTTCTTC. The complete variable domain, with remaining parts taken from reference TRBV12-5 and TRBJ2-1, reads DARVTQTPRHKVTEMGQEVTMRCQPILGHNTVFWYRQTMMQGLELLAYFRNRAPLDDSGMPKDRFSAEMPDATLATLKIQPSEPRDSAVYFCASGRTSGRWNEQFFGPGTRLTVL.